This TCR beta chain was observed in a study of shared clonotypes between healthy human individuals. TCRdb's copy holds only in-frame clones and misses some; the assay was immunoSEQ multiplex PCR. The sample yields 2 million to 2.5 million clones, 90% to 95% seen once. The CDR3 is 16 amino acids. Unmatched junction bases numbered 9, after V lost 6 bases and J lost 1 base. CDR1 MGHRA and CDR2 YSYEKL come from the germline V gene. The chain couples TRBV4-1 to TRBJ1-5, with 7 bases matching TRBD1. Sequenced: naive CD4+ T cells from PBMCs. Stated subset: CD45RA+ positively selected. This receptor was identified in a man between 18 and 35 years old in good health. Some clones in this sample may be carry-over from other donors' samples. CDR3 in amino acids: CASSLEGARSNQPQHF. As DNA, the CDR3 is TGCGCCAGCAGTCTAGAGGGGGCCCGGAGCAATCAGCCCCAGCATTTT.